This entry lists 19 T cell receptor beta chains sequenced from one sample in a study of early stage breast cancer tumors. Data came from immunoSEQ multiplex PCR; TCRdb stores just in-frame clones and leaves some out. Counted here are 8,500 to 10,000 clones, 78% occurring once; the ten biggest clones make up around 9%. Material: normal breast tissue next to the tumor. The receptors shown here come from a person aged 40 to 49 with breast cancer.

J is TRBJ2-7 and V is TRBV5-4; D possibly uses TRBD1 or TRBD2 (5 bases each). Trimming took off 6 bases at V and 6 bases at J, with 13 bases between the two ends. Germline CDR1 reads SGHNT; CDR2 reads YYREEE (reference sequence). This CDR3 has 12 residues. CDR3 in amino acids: CASNAPGSEQYF. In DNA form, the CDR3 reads TGTGCCAGCAACGCCCCAGGGAGCGAGCAGTACTTC.

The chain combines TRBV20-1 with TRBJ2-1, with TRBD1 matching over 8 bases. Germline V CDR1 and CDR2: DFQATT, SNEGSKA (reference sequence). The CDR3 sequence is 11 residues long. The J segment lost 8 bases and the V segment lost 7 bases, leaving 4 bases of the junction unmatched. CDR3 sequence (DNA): TGCAGTGGCGACAGGGGACATGAGCAGTTCTTC. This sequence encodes CSGDRGHEQFF.

The CDR3 sequence is CASSSRERYNEQFF. The CDR3 bases are TGTGCCAGCAGCTCCCGGGAGCGGTACAATGAGCAGTTCTTC. This rearrangement joins TRBV11-3 to TRBJ2-1; tentative D call: TRBD2 (6 bases). Trimming pared 4 bases from V and 4 bases from J, leaving 11 bases between. The length of the CDR3 is 14 residues. Looked up from germline, CDR1 is SGHNT and CDR2 is YENEEA.

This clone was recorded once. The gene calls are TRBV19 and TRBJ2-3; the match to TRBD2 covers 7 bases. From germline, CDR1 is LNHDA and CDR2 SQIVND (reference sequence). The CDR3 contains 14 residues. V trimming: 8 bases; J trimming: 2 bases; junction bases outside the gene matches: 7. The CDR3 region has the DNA TGTGCCAGTTGGGGGACTACCACCACAGATACGCAGTATTTT. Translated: CASWGTTTTDTQYF.

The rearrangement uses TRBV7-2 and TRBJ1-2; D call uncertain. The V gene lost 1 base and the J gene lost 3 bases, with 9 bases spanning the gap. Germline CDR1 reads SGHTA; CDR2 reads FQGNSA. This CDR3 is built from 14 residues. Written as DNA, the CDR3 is TGTGCCAGCAGCTTAGTTGGAGAATACTATGGCTACACCTTC. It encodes CASSLVGEYYGYTF.

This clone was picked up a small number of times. The CDR3 DNA reads as TGCGCCAGCAGCTTGGGAGGGAGTGGGTACTACGAGCAGTACTTC. Translating it yields CASSLGGSGYYEQYF. The rearrangement links TRBV5-1 to TRBJ2-7; the D gene is possibly TRBD2 (5 bases). CDR1 is SGHRS, CDR2 YFSETQ, per germline. The CDR3 loop spans 15 amino acids. The germline V and J ends were trimmed by 0 bases and 3 bases, with 13 bases remaining between them.

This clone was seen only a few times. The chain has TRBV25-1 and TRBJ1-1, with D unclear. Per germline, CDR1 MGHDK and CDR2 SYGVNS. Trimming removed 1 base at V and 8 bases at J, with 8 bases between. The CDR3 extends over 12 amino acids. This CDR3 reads CASSELGGEAFF. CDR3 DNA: TGTGCCAGCAGTGAATTGGGTGGAGAAGCTTTCTTT.

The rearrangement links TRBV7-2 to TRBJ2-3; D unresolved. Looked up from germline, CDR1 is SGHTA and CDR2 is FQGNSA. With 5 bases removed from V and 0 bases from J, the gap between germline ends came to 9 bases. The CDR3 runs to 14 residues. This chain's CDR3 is CASSVGRSTDTQYF. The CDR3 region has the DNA TGTGCCAGCAGCGTAGGGCGGAGCACAGATACGCAGTATTTT.

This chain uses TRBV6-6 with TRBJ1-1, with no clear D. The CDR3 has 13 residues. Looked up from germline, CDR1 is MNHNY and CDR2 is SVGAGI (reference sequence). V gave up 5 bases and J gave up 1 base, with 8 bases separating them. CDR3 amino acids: CASSAGENTEAFF. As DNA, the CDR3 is TGTGCCAGCAGTGCCGGGGAGAACACTGAAGCTTTCTTT.

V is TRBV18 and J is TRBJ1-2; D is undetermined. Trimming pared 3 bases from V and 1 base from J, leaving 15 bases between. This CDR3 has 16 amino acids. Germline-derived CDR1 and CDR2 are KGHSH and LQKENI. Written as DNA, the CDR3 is TGTGCCAGCTCACCCGGCAGGCCGCTAATTAACTATGGCTACACCTTC. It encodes CASSPGRPLINYGYTF.

CDR3 nucleotides: TGTGCCAGCAGCTTCTCCATCGGGGGCTACTACGAGCAGTACTTC. Translating it yields CASSFSIGGYYEQYF. The chain joins TRBV11-3 to TRBJ2-7; TRBD1 or TRBD2 may be the D gene (6 bases each). V shed 3 bases and J shed 3 bases, with 15 bases lying between them. The CDR3 loop spans 15 amino acids. CDR1 SGHNT and CDR2 YENEEA come from the germline V gene.

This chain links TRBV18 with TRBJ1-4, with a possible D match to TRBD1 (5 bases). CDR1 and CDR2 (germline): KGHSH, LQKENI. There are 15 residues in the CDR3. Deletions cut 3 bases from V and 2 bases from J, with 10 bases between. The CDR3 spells CASSPLGGTNEKLFF. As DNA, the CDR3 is TGTGCCAGCTCACCCCTCGGGGGGACTAATGAAAAACTGTTTTTT.

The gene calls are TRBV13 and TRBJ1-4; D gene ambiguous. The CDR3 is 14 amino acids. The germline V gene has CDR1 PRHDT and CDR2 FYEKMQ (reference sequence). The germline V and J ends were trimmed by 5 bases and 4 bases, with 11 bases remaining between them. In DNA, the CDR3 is TGTGCCAGCAGCCAACAGTCATATAATGAAAAACTGTTTTTT. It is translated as CASSQQSYNEKLFF. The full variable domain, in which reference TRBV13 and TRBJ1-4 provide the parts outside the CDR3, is AAGVIQSPRHLIKEKRETATLKCYPIPRHDTVYWYQQGPGQDPQFLISFYEKMQSDKGSIPDRFSAQQFSDYHSELNMSSLELGDSALYFCASSQQSYNEKLFFGSGTQLSVL.

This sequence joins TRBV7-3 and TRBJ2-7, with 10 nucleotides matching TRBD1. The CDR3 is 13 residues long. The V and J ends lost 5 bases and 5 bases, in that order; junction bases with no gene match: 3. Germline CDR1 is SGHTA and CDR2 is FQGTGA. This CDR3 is CASSRTGGNEQYF. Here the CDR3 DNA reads TGTGCCAGCAGCCGGACAGGGGGAAACGAGCAGTACTTC.

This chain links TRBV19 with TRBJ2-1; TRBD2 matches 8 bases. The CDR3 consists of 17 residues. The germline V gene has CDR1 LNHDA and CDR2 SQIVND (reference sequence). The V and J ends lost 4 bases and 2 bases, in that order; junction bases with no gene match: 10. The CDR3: CASSNWRAGAPYNEQFF. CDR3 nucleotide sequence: TGTGCCAGTAGTAATTGGAGAGCGGGAGCCCCCTACAATGAGCAGTTCTTC. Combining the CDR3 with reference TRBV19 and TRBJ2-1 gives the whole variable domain DGGITQSPKYLFRKEGQNVTLSCEQNLNHDAMYWYRQDPGQGLRLIYYSQIVNDFQKGDIAEGYSVSREKKESFPLTVTSAQKNPTAFYLCASSNWRAGAPYNEQFFGPGTRLTVL.

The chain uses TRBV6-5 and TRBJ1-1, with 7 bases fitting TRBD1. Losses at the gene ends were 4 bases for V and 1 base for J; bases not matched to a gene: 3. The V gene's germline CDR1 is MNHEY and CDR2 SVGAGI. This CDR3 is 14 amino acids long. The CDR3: CASSLQGRNTEAFF. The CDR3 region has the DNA TGTGCCAGCAGTTTACAGGGGAGGAACACTGAAGCTTTCTTT.

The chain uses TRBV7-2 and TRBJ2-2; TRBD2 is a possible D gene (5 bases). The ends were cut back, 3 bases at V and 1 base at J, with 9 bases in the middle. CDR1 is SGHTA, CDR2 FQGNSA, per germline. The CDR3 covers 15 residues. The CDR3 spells CASSLGGLNTGELFF. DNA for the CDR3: TGTGCCAGCAGCTTGGGCGGGCTGAACACCGGGGAGCTGTTTTTT.

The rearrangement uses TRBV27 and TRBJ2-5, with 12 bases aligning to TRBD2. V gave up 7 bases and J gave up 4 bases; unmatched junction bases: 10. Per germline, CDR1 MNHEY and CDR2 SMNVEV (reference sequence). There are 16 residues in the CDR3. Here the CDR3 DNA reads TGTGCCAGCAAATCACTAGCGGGAGGCCGGAGAGAGACCCAGTACTTC. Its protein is CASKSLAGGRRETQYF.

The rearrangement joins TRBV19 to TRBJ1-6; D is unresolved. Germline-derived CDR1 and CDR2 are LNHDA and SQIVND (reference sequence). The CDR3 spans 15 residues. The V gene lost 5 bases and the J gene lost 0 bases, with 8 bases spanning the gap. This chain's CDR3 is CASSWGSSYNSPLHF. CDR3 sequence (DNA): TGTGCCAGTAGTTGGGGAAGCTCCTATAATTCACCCCTCCACTTT.